This T cell receptor (beta chain) appears in the sequencing data of a study of CXCR3-negative and CXCR3-positive naive CD8 T cells. About the study: Across all libraries, TRB reads numbered roughly 140 million, with about 1.5 +/- 0.3 million in each library.

Study-level results: Fresh PBMCs served for most assays, and CXCR3 expression fell partially after cryopreservation. Similarly elevated diversity marked both naive subsets, with memory CD8+ cells showing far lower diversity. Comparison of naive cells showed more hydrophobic TRB CDR3s in CXCR3-positive than in CXCR3-negative naive cells.

Naive CD8+ T cells carried a CD45RO-CCR7+CD27+CD95- phenotype. This CDR3 region has 14 residues. From germline, CDR1 is SGHRS and CDR2 YFSETQ. In the case of this clonotype: The antigen remains unidentified.

The authors prepared UMI-labeled TRB cDNA libraries by 5' RACE. TCRdb re-called the 5' RACE reads; every CDR3 protein appears as one record, without DNA. Its table lists about 98,000 distinct CDR3 sequences. The TCR was taken from a human donor in good health. Some clones in this sample may be carry-over from other donors' samples. The chain combines TRBV5-1 with TRBJ2-5. The sequencing sample was made of naive CXCR3+ CD8+ T cells from blood. Subset here: CD45RO-CCR7+CD27+CD95- naive CD8+ T cells expressing CXCR3 (TNR3+). CDR3 sequence: CASSLDSIQETQYF.